This T cell receptor (beta chain) is from a study of shared clonotypes between healthy human individuals. This CDR3 comprises 13 residues. This table comes from immunoSEQ multiplex PCR, and its TCRdb copy is limited to in-frame clones, with some not included. Among 450,000 to 500,000 clones listed, around 85% were seen once. The sequence was collected from a woman aged 40 to 49 in good health. Some clones in this sample may be carry-over from other donors' samples. The chain has TRBV12-2 and TRBJ1-1; the table's D gene call, TRBD1, was not cross checked with the DNA. TRBV12-2 is classified as a pseudogene. Material for sequencing was PBMCs. The CDR3 protein is CASRLGTNTEAFF. In DNA form, the CDR3 reads TGTGCAAGTCGCTTAGGGACAAACACTGAAGCTTTCTTT.